The clone carrying this T cell receptor (beta chain) was observed once. The data were obtained in a study of blood T cell repertoires in COVID-19. Study context: Sample material is recorded as cDNA or gDNA derived from T cells, B-cell-depleted T cells, or PBMCs.

This CDR3 region has 15 residues. Deletions cut 4 bases from V and 3 bases from J, with 13 bases between. Germline V gene sequence: CDR1 MDHEN, CDR2 SYDVKM. In the source study's methods: Counts of nucleated cells, estimated from reference gene primer amplification, were obtained. Method: immunoSEQ multiplex PCR; TCRdb's copy keeps in-frame clones and lacks some. From that table come the V and J calls and clone size; the DNA was used to work out D and trimming. The top ten clones hold approximately 18% of a sample with 100,000 to 150,000 clones, 81% of them seen once. V gene TRBV28 combines with J gene TRBJ2-1, with D perhaps TRBD2 (6 bases). The sequenced sample consisted of peripheral blood. This receptor was taken from a man between 25 and 39 years old with COVID-19, enrolled during active disease. CDR3 sequence reads: CASSYGGAGYNEQFF. The CDR3 bases are TGTGCCAGCAGTTACGGCGGGGCTGGCTACAATGAGCAGTTCTTC.